The 32 T cell receptor beta chains listed next were all sequenced from one sample in a study of blood T cell repertoires in COVID-19. This table comes from immunoSEQ multiplex PCR, and its TCRdb copy is limited to in-frame clones, with some not included. The table records around 170,000 clones, roughly four fifths of them present only once. Sample: peripheral blood. The origin of the receptors is a woman aged 65 to 85 with COVID-19, enrolled during active disease.

Many counts were recorded for this clone. The V call is TRBV27, the J call TRBJ1-2; D gene uncertain. V shed 7 bases and J shed 0 bases, with 12 bases lying between them. The CDR3 totals 14 residues. Per the germline V gene, CDR1 is MNHEY and CDR2 is SMNVEV (reference sequence). The CDR3 region is CASKLNGANYGYTF. The CDR3 DNA sequence: TGTGCCAGCAAACTCAACGGTGCTAACTATGGCTACACCTTC.

V is TRBV28 and J is TRBJ2-2; D might be TRBD2 (6 bases). CDR1 and CDR2 (germline): MDHEN, SYDVKM. Trimming pared 7 bases from V and 4 bases from J, leaving 10 bases between. CDR3 length equals 13 residues. The CDR3 region is CASIEGGTGELFF. The CDR3 coding sequence is TGTGCCAGCATCGAGGGAGGCACCGGGGAGCTGTTTTTT.

About this clone itself: Mismatch with germline at one junction end may stem from a read error. The V call is TRBV27, the J call TRBJ2-1, with D tentatively TRBD1 (5 bases). The CDR3 length is 17 residues. CDR1 and CDR2 from the germline V gene are MNHEY and SMNVEV (reference sequence). The CDR3 DNA reads as TGTGCTAGCAGGCCAACTACCCTGGTTGTCAGGGTAGGGAAGCAGTTCTTC. Its protein is CASRPTTLVVRVGKQFF.

The V and J genes are TRBV7-2 and TRBJ2-7; D may be TRBD2 (6 bases). The CDR3 is 13 residues long. V lost 5 bases and J lost 6, with 14 bases in between. Germline-derived CDR1 and CDR2 are SGHTA and FQGNSA. The CDR3 DNA follows: TGTGCCAGCAGCACCCATTGGGGGGTCGAGCAGTACTTC. Translated, it gives CASSTHWGVEQYF.

The CDR3 loop is CASSSPTGDNSPLHF. Written as DNA, the CDR3 is TGTGCCAGCAGTTCCCCGACAGGGGATAATTCACCCCTCCACTTT. The chain carries TRBV2 and TRBJ1-6, with 8 bases aligning to TRBD1. Germline loops: CDR1 SNHLY, CDR2 FYNNEI. This CDR3 comprises 15 residues. Trimming cost V 5 bases and J 5 bases; bases outside gene matches: 5. Supplemented by reference TRBV2 and TRBJ1-6, the full variable domain reads EPEVTQTPSHQVTQMGQEVILRCVPISNHLYFYWYRQILGQKVEFLVSFYNNEISEKSEIFDDQFSVERPDGSNFTLKIRSTKLEDSAMYFCASSSPTGDNSPLHFGNGTRLTVT.

This clone has only a few counts. The chain employs TRBV18 and TRBJ1-2, with 7 bases matching TRBD1. The ends lost 6 bases at V and 2 bases at J; junction bases unmatched: 12. The CDR3 loop spans 16 amino acids. Germline CDR1 is KGHSH and CDR2 is LQKENI. The CDR3 spells CASSQSTGQTNYGYTF. DNA for the CDR3: TGTGCCAGCTCCCAGTCGACAGGGCAAACGAACTATGGCTACACCTTC.

In its sample, this clone was seen a few times. J is TRBJ2-2 and V is TRBV7-9, with D tentatively TRBD2 (6 bases). Trimming took 8 bases from V and 6 from J, leaving 10 bases between them. Germline V gene lookup returns CDR1 SEHNR and CDR2 FQNEAQ (reference sequence). This CDR3 has 12 residues. In nucleotides, the CDR3 is TGTGCCAGCCAAGGGGAGGCCGGGGAGCTGTTTTTT. It encodes CASQGEAGELFF.

The chain recombines TRBV5-3 with TRBJ2-2, with 11 bases that match TRBD2. TRBV5-3 is identified as an open reading frame with a role that is uncertain. CDR3 size: 17 residues. The ends lost 5 bases at V and 2 bases at J; junction bases unmatched: 8. CDR3 amino acids: CARRNLAGGPNTGELFF. The CDR3 nucleotides read TGTGCCAGAAGGAATTTAGCGGGAGGGCCTAACACCGGGGAGCTGTTTTTT.

V gene TRBV2 combines with J gene TRBJ1-2; D is unresolved. Trimming left V 5 bases short and J 7 bases short, with 5 bases between. Germline V gene sequence: CDR1 SNHLY, CDR2 FYNNEI. The CDR3 contains 10 residues. CDR3 protein: CASSILGYTF. In DNA form, the CDR3 reads TGTGCCAGCAGTATTCTTGGCTACACCTTC. Drawing the rest from reference TRBV2 and TRBJ1-2, the complete variable domain is EPEVTQTPSHQVTQMGQEVILRCVPISNHLYFYWYRQILGQKVEFLVSFYNNEISEKSEIFDDQFSVERPDGSNFTLKIRSTKLEDSAMYFCASSILGYTFGSGTRLTVV.

In this sample, this clone turned up once. The gene calls are TRBV11-2 and TRBJ2-2, with 9 bases matching TRBD1. V was pared by 0 bases and J by 6 bases, with 5 bases of the junction left unmatched. CDR3 length equals 16 residues. Germline V CDR1 and CDR2: SGHAT, FQNNGV. This chain's CDR3 is CASSLEGTGRAGELFF. Written as DNA, the CDR3 is TGTGCCAGCAGCTTAGAAGGGACAGGGCGGGCCGGGGAGCTGTTTTTT.

This chain links TRBV18 with TRBJ1-1; 7 bases are a match to TRBD1. The J segment lost 3 bases and the V segment lost 0 bases, leaving 4 bases of the junction unmatched. CDR3 length equals 15 residues. Germline V gene lookup returns CDR1 KGHSH and CDR2 LQKENI. This CDR3 reads CASSPPYQGDTEAFF. CDR3 coding DNA: TGTGCCAGCTCACCACCGTACCAGGGGGACACTGAAGCTTTCTTT.

In regard to this clone: The sample contains more than one DNA sequence encoding this CDR3. The chain recombines TRBV7-2 with TRBJ2-7; 9 bases align to TRBD2. The junction had 0 bases not matched to a gene; V was cut back by 2 bases and J by 4 bases. Germline CDR1 and CDR2: SGHTA and FQGNSA. There are 13 residues in the CDR3. Here the CDR3 reads CASSLLAGYEQYF. The CDR3 DNA sequence: TGTGCCAGCAGCTTACTAGCGGGATACGAGCAGTACTTC.

CDR3 DNA: TGTGCCAGCAGCGTACAGGGGGGATCGAACACCGGGGAGCTGTTTTTT. Protein sequence: CASSVQGGSNTGELFF. The chain carries TRBV11-3 and TRBJ2-2, with TRBD1 identical over 8 bases. The trim removed 5 bases at V and 0 bases at J, leaving 5 bases unmatched. The length of the CDR3 is 16 residues. The germline gives CDR1 SGHNT, CDR2 YENEEA.

The table lists this clone with a few counts. The V and J genes are TRBV6-2 or TRBV6-3 and TRBJ2-5; TRBD1 aligns across 10 bases. The germline gives CDR1 MNHEY, CDR2 SVGEGT. The ends lost 5 bases at V and 3 bases at J; junction bases unmatched: 6. This CDR3 is 15 amino acids long. The DNA of the CDR3 is TGTGCCAGCAGTATAACCGGGACAGGGGAAGAGACCCAGTACTTC. This gives the protein CASSITGTGEETQYF.

The chain has TRBV6-6 and TRBJ1-2; D remains unclear. The CDR3 runs to 14 residues. In germline, CDR1 is MNHNY, CDR2 SVGAGI (reference sequence). V was trimmed by 7 bases and J by 0 bases, leaving 12 bases between them. The CDR3 coding sequence is TGTGCCAGCACCCCCGCGGGAGCTAACTATGGCTACACCTTC. Translation gives CASTPAGANYGYTF.

The chain is built from TRBV6-5 and TRBJ2-3; a weak D match, TRBD2 (6 bases). The CDR3 covers 14 residues. Per the germline V gene, CDR1 is MNHEY and CDR2 is SVGAGI. The germline V and J ends were trimmed by 7 bases and 3 bases, with 14 bases remaining between them. The DNA of the CDR3 is TGTGCCAGCAATCAGGGACTTGATACAGATACGCAGTATTTT. Translated, it gives CASNQGLDTDTQYF.

This clone showed up just once. The rearrangement links TRBV7-2 to TRBJ2-3, with D uncertain. V was clipped by 5 bases and J by 5 bases, with 11 bases between them. The CDR3 contains 13 residues. Germline lookup yields CDR1 SGHTA and CDR2 FQGNSA. The CDR3 region is CASSRGVEDTQYF. The DNA for the CDR3 is TGTGCCAGCAGCCGCGGAGTTGAAGATACGCAGTATTTT.

The rearrangement joins TRBV20-1 to TRBJ2-7; a possible D gene is TRBD2 (5 bases). Germline CDR1 DFQATT, CDR2 SNEGSKA (reference sequence). CDR3 size: 11 residues. Trimming left V 7 bases short and J 0 bases short, with 7 bases between. CDR3 sequence: CSGGSSYEQYF. The CDR3 DNA follows: TGCAGTGGAGGGAGCTCCTACGAGCAGTACTTC.

The chain employs TRBV14 and TRBJ2-7; 9 nucleotides align to TRBD2. CDR1 is SGHDN and CDR2 is FVKESK in the germline V gene. J lost 3 bases, V lost 4 bases, and 7 bases had no gene match. This CDR3 is built from 15 residues. For the CDR3, the DNA is TGTGCCAGCAGCCTGACTAGCGGAATTCACTACGAGCAGTACTTC. It encodes CASSLTSGIHYEQYF. The full variable domain, its missing parts supplied by reference TRBV14 and TRBJ2-7, is EAGVTQFPSHSVIEKGQTVTLRCDPISGHDNLYWYRRVMGKEIKFLLHFVKESKQDESGMPNNRFLAERTGGTYSTLKVQPAELEDSGVYFCASSLTSGIHYEQYFGPGTRLTVT.

This sequence joins TRBV6-5 and TRBJ2-3; the match to TRBD1 covers 7 bases. Germline V gives CDR1 MNHEY, CDR2 SVGAGI. This CDR3 has 14 residues. V lost 11 bases and J lost 2; bases outside the gene matches: 10. The CDR3 sequence is CAFKTGSSTDTQYF. The CDR3 bases are TGTGCCTTCAAGACAGGGTCCTCCACAGATACGCAGTATTTT.

This clone was recorded once. The chain employs TRBV28 and TRBJ1-1; 10 bases fit TRBD1. Germline CDR1 reads MDHEN; CDR2 reads SYDVKM. The CDR3 has 16 residues. V was pared by 2 bases and J by 0 bases, with 3 bases of the junction left unmatched. CDR3 loop: CASSLPGQGMNTEAFF. The CDR3 DNA sequence: TGTGCCAGCAGTTTACCGGGACAGGGGATGAACACTGAAGCTTTCTTT.

The V gene is TRBV28, the J gene TRBJ2-5; 7 bases line up with TRBD1. This CDR3 has 14 residues. J lost 4 bases, V lost 5 bases, and 7 bases had no gene match. Germline assignment: CDR1 MDHEN and CDR2 SYDVKM. CDR3 in amino acids: CASSRQGVSETQYF. CDR3 nucleotides: TGTGCCAGCAGTCGACAGGGAGTGTCAGAGACCCAGTACTTC. Looking up the rest from reference TRBV28 and TRBJ2-5 gives the full variable domain: DVKVTQSSRYLVKRTGEKVFLECVQDMDHENMFWYRQDPGLGLRLIYFSYDVKMKEKGDIPEGYSVSREKKERFSLILESASTNQTSMYLCASSRQGVSETQYFGPGTRLLVL.

The chain recombines TRBV15 with TRBJ2-2, with a weak D call TRBD2 (5 bases). Germline V lookup: CDR1 LNHNV, CDR2 YYDKDF (reference sequence). There are 17 residues in the CDR3. Between the trimmed V and J ends, which lost 0 bases and 4 bases, there was a span of 15 bases. CDR3 DNA: TGTGCCACCAGCAGAGATTTCACTTGGACTCCCACCGGGGAGCTGTTTTTT. Translated, it gives CATSRDFTWTPTGELFF.

This clone was picked up one time. The chain links TRBV3-1 (or the pseudogene TRBV3-2) to TRBJ1-6; TRBD1 might be the D (6 bases). From germline, CDR1 is LGHDT and CDR2 YNNKEL (reference sequence). This CDR3 region has 13 residues. Trimming took 3 bases from V and 9 from J, leaving 9 bases between them. CDR3 protein: CASSQRGSSPLHF. The CDR3 bases are TGTGCCAGCAGCCAGAGGGGGAGTTCACCCCTCCACTTT.

The chain uses TRBV18 and TRBJ2-7; TRBD2 matches at 9 bases. CDR3 length equals 15 residues. The junction had 9 bases not matched to a gene; V was cut back by 3 bases and J by 6 bases. Germline V gene sequence: CDR1 KGHSH, CDR2 LQKENI. The CDR3 region has the DNA TGTGCCAGCTCACCGCGCTCTAGCGGGGTGGGCGAGCAGTACTTC. As protein: CASSPRSSGVGEQYF.

The V call is TRBV10-3, the J call TRBJ2-1; 9 nucleotides match TRBD2. The CDR3 loop spans 16 amino acids. Unmatched junction bases numbered 18, after V lost 11 bases and J lost 7 bases. In germline, CDR1 is ENHRY, CDR2 SYGVKD. The CDR3 DNA reads as TGTGCCCTATCAGAATTGAAGACTAGCGGTCTTAATGAGCAGTTCTTC. This codes for CALSELKTSGLNEQFF.

The chain has TRBV5-1 and TRBJ2-5; D is ambiguous. The V end lost 0 bases, the J end lost 5 bases, and 11 bases lay between the germline ends. The CDR3 runs 14 residues. The germline V gene encodes CDR1 SGHRS and CDR2 YFSETQ. The CDR3 spells CASSLASSEETQYF. CDR3 DNA sequence: TGCGCCAGCAGCTTGGCGTCTTCCGAGGAGACCCAGTACTTC.

V is TRBV15 and J is TRBJ1-2; D unresolved. The V gene's germline CDR1 is LNHNV and CDR2 YYDKDF (reference sequence). V was trimmed by 5 bases and J by 5 bases, leaving 27 bases between them. This CDR3 spans 18 amino acids. CDR3 nucleotide sequence: TGTGCCACCAGCGAACGACCGAGGAGCGGTTTCGAAAAATATGGCTACACCTTC. This gives the protein CATSERPRSGFEKYGYTF.

The CDR3 DNA sequence: TGTGCCAGCAGTCTTAACGGACAGGGGGTCTCCTACGAGCAGTACTTC. Protein product: CASSLNGQGVSYEQYF. The V call is TRBV5-5, the J call TRBJ2-7; 10 nucleotides align to TRBD1. Unmatched junction bases numbered 8, after V lost 5 bases and J lost 0 bases. Per the germline V gene, CDR1 is SGHKS and CDR2 is YYEKEE (reference sequence). The CDR3 has 16 residues.

This sequence joins TRBV7-6 and TRBJ2-7; 14 nucleotides agree with TRBD2. The length of the CDR3 is 18 residues. Germline V gene data show CDR1 as SGHVS and CDR2 as FNYEAQ. After removal of 1 base from V and 3 bases from J, the junction contained 8 bases not matched to a gene. The CDR3 nucleotides read TGTGCCAGCAGCTTAGGGGTAGGGACTAGCGGGAGTATCTACGAGCAGTACTTC. Translation: CASSLGVGTSGSIYEQYF.

V and J are TRBV29-1 and TRBJ2-1, with D uncertain. V gave up 1 base and J gave up 0 bases, with 13 bases separating them. Germline V gene data show CDR1 as SQVTM and CDR2 as ANQGSEA. The CDR3 has 16 residues. The CDR3 sequence: CSVEGVAPSSYNEQFF. The DNA of the CDR3 is TGCAGCGTTGAAGGGGTAGCCCCGAGCTCCTACAATGAGCAGTTCTTC.

The chain uses TRBV29-1 and TRBJ1-1, with TRBD1 matching 7 bases. V was clipped by 3 bases and J by 0 bases; unmatched bases: 7. This CDR3 has 15 residues. Germline V lookup: CDR1 SQVTM, CDR2 ANQGSEA. CDR3 nucleotides: TGCAGCGTTGAGGTGGTACAGGGGATGAACACTGAAGCTTTCTTT. This codes for CSVEVVQGMNTEAFF.